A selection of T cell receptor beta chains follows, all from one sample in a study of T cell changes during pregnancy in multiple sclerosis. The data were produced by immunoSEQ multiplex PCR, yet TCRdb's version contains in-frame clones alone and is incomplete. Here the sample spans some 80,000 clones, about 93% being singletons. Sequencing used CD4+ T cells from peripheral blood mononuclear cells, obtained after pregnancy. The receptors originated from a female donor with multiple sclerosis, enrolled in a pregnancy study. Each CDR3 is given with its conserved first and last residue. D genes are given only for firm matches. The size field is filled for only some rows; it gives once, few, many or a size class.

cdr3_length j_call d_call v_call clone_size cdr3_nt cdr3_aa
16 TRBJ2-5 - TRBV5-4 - TGTGCCAGCAGCTTGGAGGGGGGAGGGCCAGGGGAGACCCAGTACTTC CASSLEGGGPGETQYF
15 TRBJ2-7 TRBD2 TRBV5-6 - TGTGCCAGCAGCCCCGGACTAGCGGTCTACTACGAGCAGTACTTC CASSPGLAVYYEQYF
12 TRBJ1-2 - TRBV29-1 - TGCAGCGCCATACAGGGTTTAGGTGGCTACACCTTC CSAIQGLGGYTF
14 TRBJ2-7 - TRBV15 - TGTGCCACCAGCAGCGACGCGGTCTCCTACGAGCAGTACTTC CATSSDAVSYEQYF
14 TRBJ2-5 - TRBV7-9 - TGTGCCAGCAGGCCAGGGCAGAAAACAGAGACCCAGTACTTC CASRPGQKTETQYF
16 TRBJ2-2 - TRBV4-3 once TGCGCCAGCAGACCTTCAAGAGAAACGAACACCGGGGAGCTGTTTTTT CASRPSRETNTGELFF
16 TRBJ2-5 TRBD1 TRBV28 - TGTGCCAGCAGTCAAAACGGACAGGGTGCAAGAGAGACCCAGTACTTC CASSQNGQGARETQYF
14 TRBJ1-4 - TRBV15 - TGTGCCACCAGCAACAGGGTTACGGGAGAAAAACTGTTTTTT CATSNRVTGEKLFF
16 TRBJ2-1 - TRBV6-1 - TGTGCCAGCAGTGGACCGGGACACAAACCGTACAATGAGCAGTTCTTC CASSGPGHKPYNEQFF
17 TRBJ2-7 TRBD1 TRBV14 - TGTGCCAGCAGCCTGGACAGGGGTGGGTCTAGCACCTACGAGCAGTACTTC CASSLDRGGSSTYEQYF
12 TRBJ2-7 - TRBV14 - TGTGCCAGCAGCCACGGACAGTCGAAGCAGTACTTC CASSHGQSKQYF
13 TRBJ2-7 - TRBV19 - TGTGCCAGTAGTATAGCCAGGCAGTACGAGCAGTACTTC CASSIARQYEQYF
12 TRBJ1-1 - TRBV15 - TGTGCCACCAGCAGGGTAAGAGCTGAAGCTTTCTTT CATSRVRAEAFF
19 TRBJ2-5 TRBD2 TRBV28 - TGTGCCAGCAGTTCCCAAATCGGGACTAGCGGGAGTAGGCAGGAGACCCAGTACTTC CASSSQIGTSGSRQETQYF
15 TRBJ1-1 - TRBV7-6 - TGTGCCAGCAGCTTATTCTCAGGATCGAACACTGAAGCTTTCTTT CASSLFSGSNTEAFF
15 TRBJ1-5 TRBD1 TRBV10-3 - TGTGCCATCAGTGACTCCGGGACAGGGGATCAGCCCCAGCATTTT CAISDSGTGDQPQHF
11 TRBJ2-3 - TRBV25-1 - TGTGCCAGCAGGGGTGGACAGTCCACGTATTTT CASRGGQSTYF
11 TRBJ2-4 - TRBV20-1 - TGCAGTGCTTCTCGAGCGGGCCTCACAGTCTTC CSASRAGLTVF
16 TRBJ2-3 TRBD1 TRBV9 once TGTGCCAGCAGCCCCCGGGACAGGGGTAGGCCAGATACGCAGTATTTT CASSPRDRGRPDTQYF
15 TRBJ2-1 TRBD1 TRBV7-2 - TGTGCCAGCAGCCCGCGGACAGGGGAGGCCCTTGAGCAGTTCTTC CASSPRTGEALEQFF
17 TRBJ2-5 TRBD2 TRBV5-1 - TGCGCCAGCAGCCGGACCCTCGGGACTACGTCGAAGGAGACCCAGTACTTC CASSRTLGTTSKETQYF
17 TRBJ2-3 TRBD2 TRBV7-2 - TGTGCCAGCAGCTTAGTAGCTAGCGGGAGGGCCGTAGATACGCAGTATTTT CASSLVASGRAVDTQYF
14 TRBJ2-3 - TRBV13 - TGTGCCAGCAGCGGTGGGGGGATCACAGATACGCAGTATTTT CASSGGGITDTQYF
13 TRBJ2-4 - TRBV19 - TGTGCCAGTGGGCAGGGGGCCAAAAACATTCAGTACTTC CASGQGAKNIQYF
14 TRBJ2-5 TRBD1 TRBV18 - TGTGCCAGCTCCCACGGACAGGCAACAGAGACCCAGTACTTC CASSHGQATETQYF